The 15 T cell receptor beta chains in this list originate from one sample, sequenced in a study of cytomegalovirus exposure and HLA in healthy donors. The primer mix had 60 Vbeta and 13 Jbeta primers. The assay was immunoSEQ multiplex PCR, and TCRdb's table has in-frame clones only and misses some. The sample has over 50,000 clones; around 89% are singletons. Sequenced material: PBMCs. The receptor source for this set is a young man in good health and CMV-seropositive.

V is TRBV5-8 and J is TRBJ2-7; perhaps TRBD1 as D (5 bases). CDR1 is SGHTS, CDR2 YDEGEE, per germline. V was pared by 2 bases and J by 6 bases, with 15 bases between. The CDR3 spans 14 residues. This CDR3 reads CASSFQGVVREQYF. The CDR3 DNA is TGTGCCAGCAGCTTTCAAGGGGTAGTACGCGAGCAGTACTTC.

V gene TRBV6-1 combines with J gene TRBJ2-2, with no clear D. Trimming pared 6 bases from V and 0 bases from J, leaving 14 bases between. The germline V gene has CDR1 MNHNS and CDR2 SASEGT. The CDR3 is made up of 16 amino acids. The CDR3 spells CASREIQFANTGELFF. The CDR3 coding sequence is TGTGCCAGCAGGGAAATCCAGTTCGCGAACACCGGGGAGCTGTTTTTT.

The V gene is TRBV4-1, the J gene TRBJ2-3, with unresolved D. V lost 1 base to trimming and J lost 3 bases, with 8 bases between them. Germline V gene data show CDR1 as MGHRA and CDR2 as YSYEKL. The CDR3 is 14 amino acids. The CDR3 region is CASSQGHGTDTQYF. CDR3 coding DNA: TGCGCCAGCAGCCAAGGCCACGGGACAGATACGCAGTATTTT.

J is TRBJ2-7 and V is TRBV12-5; weak D call: TRBD1 (5 bases). Germline CDR1 is LGHNT and CDR2 is FRNRAP. The CDR3 covers 17 residues. V lost 0 bases and J lost 2, with 17 bases in between. The CDR3 reads CASGLVLGARETYEQYF. The CDR3 region has the DNA TGTGCTAGTGGTTTGGTACTTGGGGCGCGAGAAACCTACGAGCAGTACTTC.

This chain uses TRBV7-6 with TRBJ2-6; no clear D. V was cut by 5 bases and J by 3 bases, with 11 bases left in between. Germline values: CDR1 SGHVS, CDR2 FNYEAQ. The CDR3 runs 15 residues. CDR3 nucleotide sequence: TGTGCCAGCAGCCCTACCCCACTTGGGGCCAACGTCCTGACTTTC. Translation: CASSPTPLGANVLTF.

This chain joins TRBV4-1 and TRBJ2-3; 10 bases fit TRBD2. Germline V gives CDR1 MGHRA, CDR2 YSYEKL. V dropped 6 bases and J dropped 3; count of bases not matched to a gene: 9. The CDR3 consists of 16 residues. CDR3 in DNA: TGCGCCAGCAGTCTTGACCCAGCGGGAGGGACAGATACGCAGTATTTT. Its protein is CASSLDPAGGTDTQYF.

The chain employs TRBV9 and TRBJ2-7; TRBD2 might be the D (6 bases). The germline V gene has CDR1 SGDLS and CDR2 YYNGEE. Trimming took off 3 bases at V and 0 bases at J, with 16 bases between the two ends. The CDR3 consists of 16 residues. In nucleotides, the CDR3 is TGTGCCAGCAGCGCCCTGGGGGAGGACTTCTCCTACGAGCAGTACTTC. The encoded protein is CASSALGEDFSYEQYF. Supplemented by reference TRBV9 and TRBJ2-7, the full variable domain reads DSGVTQTPKHLITATGQRVTLRCSPRSGDLSVYWYQQSLDQGLQFLIQYYNGEERAKGNILERFSAQQFPDLHSELNLSSLELGDSALYFCASSALGEDFSYEQYFGPGTRLTVT.

This clone was found once. The chain is built from TRBV7-6 and TRBJ2-7; 9 bases map to TRBD1. The length of the CDR3 is 13 residues. With V trimmed by 6 bases and J by 3 bases, 3 bases remained unmatched. CDR1 and CDR2 from the germline V gene are SGHVS and FNYEAQ. DNA of the CDR3: TGTGCCAGCAGGTCGGGACAGGGCTACGAGCAGTACTTC. Translation gives CASRSGQGYEQYF.

The rearrangement links TRBV11-3 to TRBJ2-2; D uncertain. Germline loops: CDR1 SGHNT, CDR2 YENEEA. The germline V and J ends were trimmed by 6 bases and 2 bases, with 10 bases remaining between them. This CDR3 comprises 14 residues. In DNA, the CDR3 is TGTGCCAGCAGTTATACGGTTAACACCGGGGAGCTGTTTTTT. Its protein is CASSYTVNTGELFF.

Concerning this clone itself: The junction does not match germline at one end; this may be a read error. V gene TRBV11-3 combines with J gene TRBJ2-7; possible D gene TRBD1, 6 bases. Per the germline V gene, CDR1 is SGHNT and CDR2 is YENEEA. The CDR3 totals 14 residues. The DNA for the CDR3 is TGTGCCAGCAGCTTAGGACAGGTCTCCTCCGAGCAGTACTTC. This gives the protein CASSLGQVSSEQYF.

The genes are TRBV30 and TRBJ2-7, with 7 bases matching TRBD1. The CDR3 is made up of 13 amino acids. The J segment lost 3 bases and the V segment lost 6 bases, leaving 8 bases of the junction unmatched. Germline V gives CDR1 GTSNPN, CDR2 SVGIG (reference sequence). The chain's CDR3 is CACLGTDYYEQYF. CDR3 DNA: TGTGCCTGCCTCGGGACAGACTACTACGAGCAGTACTTC.

This sequence joins TRBV16 and TRBJ1-5; 9 nucleotides match TRBD1. Germline trimming cut 5 bases from V and 1 base from J; bases unmatched to any gene: 6. Germline loops: CDR1 KGHSY, CDR2 FQNENV. This CDR3 region has 16 residues. The CDR3 spells CASSAGQGVSNQPQHF. CDR3 in DNA: TGTGCCAGCAGCGCGGGACAGGGCGTAAGCAATCAGCCCCAGCATTTT.

This rearrangement joins TRBV6-5 to TRBJ1-6, with D maybe TRBD1 (5 bases). V lost 5 bases, J lost 4 bases, and 9 bases lay in between. The CDR3 is made up of 14 amino acids. Germline lookup yields CDR1 MNHEY and CDR2 SVGAGI. CDR3 sequence (DNA): TGTGCCAGCAGTAGCGGGGGTTATAATTCACCCCTCCACTTT. Translating it yields CASSSGGYNSPLHF.

This chain links TRBV5-4 with TRBJ2-5; no clear D gene. The germline V gene encodes CDR1 SGHNT and CDR2 YYREEE (reference sequence). Deletions cut 4 bases from V and 0 bases from J, with 4 bases between. The CDR3 length is 12 residues. CDR3 protein: CASSPHQETQYF. For the CDR3, the DNA is TGTGCCAGCAGCCCTCACCAAGAGACCCAGTACTTC.

The rearrangement links TRBV6-5 to TRBJ1-1; the D is unclear. Deletions cut 5 bases from V and 5 bases from J, with 12 bases between. Germline CDR1 is MNHEY and CDR2 is SVGAGI. CDR3 size: 13 residues. CDR3 in DNA: TGTGCCAGCAGTGAGGCCCCGGGAACTGAAGCTTTCTTT. Protein product: CASSEAPGTEAFF.